The 20 T cell receptor beta chains below all came from one sample that was sequenced in a study of shared clonotypes between healthy human individuals (dated by TCRdb to the early 2020s). Library construction relied on the immunoSEQ multiplex PCR assay. Held by TCRdb, this immuneACCESS table contains in-frame sequences only and omits some clones. Under half of the omission traces to an unresolved V gene where checked; the cause of the rest is unknown. This sample has roughly 650,000 clones in its table, and 95% to 98% of those were observed once. About 0.057% of the sample is taken by the ten largest. What was sequenced was naive CD4+ T cells sorted from blood. The cell subset or site label, read with the paper, signifies: CD45RA+ positively selected. These receptors all come from a woman aged 30 to 39 in good health.

V usage is TRBV25-1 and J usage is TRBJ2-7, with D possibly TRBD2 on 5 matching bases. This CDR3 has 14 residues. CDR1 is MGHDK, CDR2 SYGVNS, per germline. V lost 6 bases and J 2 bases, leaving 14 bases between the germline ends. CDR3 sequence: CASRPPSGTYEQYF. As DNA, the CDR3 is TGTGCCAGCAGGCCTCCCTCGGGAACCTACGAGCAGTACTTC.

The chain has TRBV6-1 and TRBJ1-1; D call uncertain. This CDR3 region has 14 residues. V was cut by 7 bases and J by 3 bases, with 15 bases left in between. Looked up from germline, CDR1 is MNHNS and CDR2 is SASEGT. The CDR3 coding sequence is TGTGCCAGCACCAAGGGAGGGCGGGACACTGAAGCTTTCTTT. It is translated as CASTKGGRDTEAFF.

The chain uses TRBV11-2 and TRBJ2-1, with no clear D. CDR1 and CDR2 from the germline V gene are SGHAT and FQNNGV. The CDR3 length is 15 residues. Trimming cost V 1 base and J 3 bases, with 10 bases left between them. CDR3 sequence reads: CASSLALGYYNEQFF. CDR3 DNA: TGTGCCAGCAGCTTAGCTCTGGGCTACTACAATGAGCAGTTCTTC.

The chain links TRBV6-5 to TRBJ2-2, with D perhaps being TRBD1 or TRBD2 (6 bases each). Germline CDR1 is MNHEY and CDR2 is SVGAGI. The ends were cut back, 10 bases at V and 5 bases at J, with 17 bases in the middle. The CDR3 has 14 residues. The CDR3 region is CATYETGATGELFF. CDR3 DNA sequence: TGTGCCACCTACGAGACGGGGGCTACCGGGGAGCTGTTTTTT.

The chain uses TRBV27 and TRBJ1-5; D gene ambiguous. V gave up 0 bases and J gave up 1 base, with 13 bases separating them. Germline V gene data show CDR1 as MNHEY and CDR2 as SMNVEV (reference sequence). This CDR3 is built from 17 residues. CDR3 DNA: TGTGCCAGCAGTTTATCACCCCCTTTGTTGAGCAATCAGCCCCAGCATTTT. Protein product: CASSLSPPLLSNQPQHF.

This clone came up once. The chain recombines TRBV5-4 with TRBJ2-5, with TRBD1 matching over 9 bases. The J call could be wrong; TRBJ2-7 is a better fit for the DNA end. Germline loops: CDR1 SGHNT, CDR2 YYREEE (reference sequence). The CDR3 runs 15 residues. The CDR3 loop reads CASSLRDRDCYEQYF. The CDR3 DNA is TGTGCCAGCAGCCTCCGGGACAGGGATTGCTACGAGCAGTACTTC.

The genes are TRBV4-1 and TRBJ2-6; no definite D call. Trimming took off 1 base at V and 2 bases at J, with 6 bases between the two ends. The CDR3 length is 15 residues. The V gene's germline CDR1 is MGHRA and CDR2 YSYEKL. CDR3 sequence reads: CASSQALAGANVLTF. The CDR3 DNA follows: TGCGCCAGCAGCCAAGCCCTTGCTGGGGCCAACGTCCTGACTTTC.

This rearrangement joins TRBV2 to TRBJ2-5; tentatively, D is TRBD1 or TRBD2 (5 bases each). V dropped 6 bases and J dropped 5 bases, with 16 bases sitting between them. The CDR3 is 14 amino acids. Per germline, CDR1 SNHLY and CDR2 FYNNEI. The CDR3 loop is CASRRGPFLETQYF. CDR3 DNA: TGTGCCAGCAGAAGGGGACCGTTCTTGGAGACCCAGTACTTC.

The rearrangement joins TRBV9 to TRBJ1-5; maybe TRBD1 (5 bases). The germline gives CDR1 SGDLS, CDR2 YYNGEE. V gave up 0 bases and J gave up 0 bases, with 7 bases separating them. The CDR3 runs 15 residues. The CDR3 region is CASSVDGHSNQPQHF. CDR3 DNA: TGTGCCAGCAGCGTAGACGGACATAGCAATCAGCCCCAGCATTTT. Full variable domain (missing parts from reference TRBV9 and TRBJ1-5): DSGVTQTPKHLITATGQRVTLRCSPRSGDLSVYWYQQSLDQGLQFLIQYYNGEERAKGNILERFSAQQFPDLHSELNLSSLELGDSALYFCASSVDGHSNQPQHFGDGTRLSIL.

The J gene is TRBJ2-5, the V gene TRBV28; 9 nucleotides line up with TRBD1. The J call may be in error: the DNA end matches TRBJ2-7 better. CDR1 and CDR2 from the germline V gene are MDHEN and SYDVKM. CDR3 size: 16 residues. CDR3 DNA sequence: TGTGCCAGCAGTTTATCCGGGACAGGGACCTACAACGAGCAGTACTTC. It yields the protein CASSLSGTGTYNEQYF.

This chain links TRBV29-1 with TRBJ2-3; possibly TRBD1 or TRBD2 for D (5 bases each). V lost 5 bases and J 3 bases, leaving 9 bases between the germline ends. CDR3 length: 12 residues. Germline CDR1 SQVTM, CDR2 ANQGSEA. CDR3 residues: CSVSRETDTQYF. CDR3 sequence (DNA): TGCAGCGTTAGCAGGGAGACAGATACGCAGTATTTT.

The chain uses TRBV28 and TRBJ1-4; 10 nucleotides agree with TRBD1. V shed 2 bases, J shed 8 bases, and the junction held 14 bases outside the gene matches. Germline loops: CDR1 MDHEN, CDR2 SYDVKM. This CDR3 is built from 18 residues. As DNA, the CDR3 is TGTGCCAGCAGTTTACCGACAGGGGGCGGAAGGTTTGAGGAAAAACTGTTTTTT. Its translation: CASSLPTGGGRFEEKLFF.

This chain connects TRBV9 to TRBJ2-1; 7 nucleotides align to TRBD2. The germline gives CDR1 SGDLS, CDR2 YYNGEE. The V segment lost 3 bases and the J segment 8 bases; nucleotides outside the gene matches: 11. The CDR3 contains 15 residues. Here the CDR3 reads CASSARGDGIDEQFF. The CDR3 bases are TGTGCCAGCAGCGCCCGGGGGGACGGGATAGATGAGCAGTTCTTC.

The V gene is TRBV2, the J gene TRBJ2-3; D call uncertain. Trimming cost V 9 bases and J 2 bases, with 6 bases left between them. Looked up from germline, CDR1 is SNHLY and CDR2 is FYNNEI. The CDR3 contains 11 residues. The CDR3 region is CASTYTDTQYF. In DNA form, the CDR3 reads TGTGCCAGTACATACACAGATACGCAGTATTTT.

This chain connects TRBV11-2 to TRBJ2-7; 7 nucleotides match TRBD2. Germline CDR1 reads SGHAT; CDR2 reads FQNNGV. V trimming: 4 bases; J trimming: 6 bases; junction bases outside the gene matches: 18. The CDR3 length is 17 residues. The CDR3 sequence is CASSSGRGREFPPEQYF. CDR3 DNA: TGTGCCAGCAGCTCTGGGCGTGGGCGGGAGTTCCCCCCCGAGCAGTACTTC. Supplemented by reference TRBV11-2 and TRBJ2-7, the full variable domain reads EAGVAQSPRYKIIEKRQSVAFWCNPISGHATLYWYQQILGQGPKLLIQFQNNGVVDDSQLPKDRFSAERLKGVDSTLKIQPAKLEDSAVYLCASSSGRGREFPPEQYFGPGTRLTVT.

The V gene is TRBV13, the J gene TRBJ2-2; weak D call: TRBD2 (6 bases). The ends were cut back, 3 bases at V and 7 bases at J, with 9 bases in the middle. Looked up from germline, CDR1 is PRHDT and CDR2 is FYEKMQ (reference sequence). This CDR3 is 13 amino acids long. CDR3 sequence: CASSLGGRGELFF. CDR3 sequence (DNA): TGTGCCAGCAGCTTGGGGGGTCGCGGGGAGCTGTTTTTT.

This chain uses TRBV5-1 with TRBJ1-2; TRBD1 might be the D (5 bases). The germline V gene has CDR1 SGHRS and CDR2 YFSETQ. The CDR3 sequence is 13 residues long. V was cut by 3 bases and J by 3 bases, with 9 bases left in between. In DNA form, the CDR3 reads TGCGCCAGCAGCTGGGACGGTGACTATGGCTACACCTTC. Translated, it gives CASSWDGDYGYTF.

The gene calls are TRBV6-1 and TRBJ1-1; no firm D call. The V and J ends lost 6 bases and 4 bases respectively, with 18 bases between them. The CDR3 runs to 15 residues. CDR1 and CDR2 (germline): MNHNS, SASEGT. CDR3 loop: CASSRGNRAGTEAFF. The DNA of the CDR3 is TGTGCCAGCAGCCGGGGTAACCGGGCGGGCACTGAAGCTTTCTTT.

This rearrangement joins TRBV7-2 to TRBJ2-3; 9 bases line up with TRBD2. V trimming: 1 base; J trimming: 2 bases; junction bases outside the gene matches: 7. This CDR3 spans 17 amino acids. Germline V gene data show CDR1 as SGHTA and CDR2 as FQGNSA. The CDR3, as DNA: TGTGCCAGCAGCTTAGATGGTTCTAGCGGGAACACAGATACGCAGTATTTT. This translates into CASSLDGSSGNTDTQYF.

The genes are TRBV14 and TRBJ1-2; D unclear. Germline V gene lookup returns CDR1 SGHDN and CDR2 FVKESK. The CDR3 loop spans 13 amino acids. V was pared by 1 base and J by 12 bases, with 15 bases between. The CDR3 DNA reads TGTGCCAGCAGCCAAGTTCCTACCAACGGCCACACCTTC. It is translated as CASSQVPTNGHTF.